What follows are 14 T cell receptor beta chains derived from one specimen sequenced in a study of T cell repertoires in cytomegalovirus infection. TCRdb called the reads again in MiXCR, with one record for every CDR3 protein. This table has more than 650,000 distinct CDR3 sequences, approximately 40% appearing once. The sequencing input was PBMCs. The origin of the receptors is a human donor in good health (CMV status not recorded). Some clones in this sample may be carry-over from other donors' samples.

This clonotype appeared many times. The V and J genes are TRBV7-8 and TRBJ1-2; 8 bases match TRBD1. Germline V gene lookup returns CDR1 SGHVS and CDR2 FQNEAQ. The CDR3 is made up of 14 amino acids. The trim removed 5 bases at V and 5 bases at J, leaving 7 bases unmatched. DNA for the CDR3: TGTGCCAGCAGCCCCTTACAGGGGGGTTATGGCTACACCTTC. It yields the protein CASSPLQGGYGYTF.

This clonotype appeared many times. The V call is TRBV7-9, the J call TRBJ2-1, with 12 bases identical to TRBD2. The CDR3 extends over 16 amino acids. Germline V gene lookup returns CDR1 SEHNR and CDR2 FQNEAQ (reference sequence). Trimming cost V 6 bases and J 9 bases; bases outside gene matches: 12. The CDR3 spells CASRDTSSGRDGEQFF. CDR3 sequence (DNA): TGTGCCAGCAGAGACACCTCTAGCGGGAGGGACGGTGAGCAGTTCTTC.

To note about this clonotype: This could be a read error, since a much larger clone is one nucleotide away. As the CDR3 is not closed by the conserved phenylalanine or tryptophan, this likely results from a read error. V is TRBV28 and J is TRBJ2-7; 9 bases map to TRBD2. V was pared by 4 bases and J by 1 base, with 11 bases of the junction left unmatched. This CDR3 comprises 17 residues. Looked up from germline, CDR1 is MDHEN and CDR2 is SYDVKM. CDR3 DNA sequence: TGTGCCAGCAGTTCACTAGCGGGCACACACCTATCCTACGAGCAGTACTGC. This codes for CASSSLAGTHLSYEQYC.

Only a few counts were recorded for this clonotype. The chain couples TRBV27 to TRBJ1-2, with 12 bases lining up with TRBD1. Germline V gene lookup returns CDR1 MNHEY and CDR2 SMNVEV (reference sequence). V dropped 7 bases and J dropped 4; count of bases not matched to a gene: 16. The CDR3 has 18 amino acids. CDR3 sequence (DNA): TGTGCCAGCACCCCTCTCCGTGGGACAGGGGGCGACGGCTATGGCTACACCTTC. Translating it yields CASTPLRGTGGDGYGYTF.

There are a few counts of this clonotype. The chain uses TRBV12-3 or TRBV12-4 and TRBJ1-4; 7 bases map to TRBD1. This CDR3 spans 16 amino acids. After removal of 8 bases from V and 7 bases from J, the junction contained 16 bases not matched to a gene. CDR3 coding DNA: TGTGCCAGCGGGCCCCCCACCCCGGGACAGTCTGAAAAACTGTTTTTT. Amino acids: CASGPPTPGQSEKLFF.

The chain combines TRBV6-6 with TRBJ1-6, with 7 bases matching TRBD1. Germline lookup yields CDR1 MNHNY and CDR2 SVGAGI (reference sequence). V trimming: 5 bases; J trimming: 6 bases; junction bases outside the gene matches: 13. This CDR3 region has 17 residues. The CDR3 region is CASSPRGARGGNSPLHF. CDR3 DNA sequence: TGTGCCAGCAGTCCTAGAGGGGCCAGGGGGGGTAATTCACCCCTCCACTTT.

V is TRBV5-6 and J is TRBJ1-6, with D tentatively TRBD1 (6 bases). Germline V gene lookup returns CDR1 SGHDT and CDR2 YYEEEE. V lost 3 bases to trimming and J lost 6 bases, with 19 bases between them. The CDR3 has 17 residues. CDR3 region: CASSYSTGPTTNSPLHF. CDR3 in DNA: TGTGCCAGCAGCTACTCGACAGGACCGACGACTAATTCACCCCTCCACTTT.

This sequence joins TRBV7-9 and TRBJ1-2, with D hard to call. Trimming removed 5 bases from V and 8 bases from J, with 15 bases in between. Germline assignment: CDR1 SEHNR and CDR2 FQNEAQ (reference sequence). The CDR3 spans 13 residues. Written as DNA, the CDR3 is TGTGCCAGCAGCCCAAAGGAGAGCTGGGGCTACACCTTC. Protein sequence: CASSPKESWGYTF.

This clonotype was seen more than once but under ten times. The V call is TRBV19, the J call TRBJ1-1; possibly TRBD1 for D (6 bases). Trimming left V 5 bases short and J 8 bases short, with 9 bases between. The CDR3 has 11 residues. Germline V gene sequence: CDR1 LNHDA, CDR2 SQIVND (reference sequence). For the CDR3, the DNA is TGTGCCAGTAGTGGACAGAAAGAAGCTTTCTTT. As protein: CASSGQKEAFF.

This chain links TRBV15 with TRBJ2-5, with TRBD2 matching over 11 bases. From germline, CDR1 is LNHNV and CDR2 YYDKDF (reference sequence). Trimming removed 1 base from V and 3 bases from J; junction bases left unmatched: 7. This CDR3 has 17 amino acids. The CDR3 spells CATSRGPPGLAEETQYF. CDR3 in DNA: TGTGCCACCAGCAGAGGCCCTCCGGGACTAGCGGAAGAGACCCAGTACTTC.

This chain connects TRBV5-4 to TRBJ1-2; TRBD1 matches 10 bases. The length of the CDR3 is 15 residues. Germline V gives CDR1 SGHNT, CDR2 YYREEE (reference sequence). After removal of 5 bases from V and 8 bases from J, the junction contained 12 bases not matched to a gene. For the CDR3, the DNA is TGTGCCAGCAGGGATTCCGGGACAGGGGCCGTGGGCTACACCTTC. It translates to CASRDSGTGAVGYTF.

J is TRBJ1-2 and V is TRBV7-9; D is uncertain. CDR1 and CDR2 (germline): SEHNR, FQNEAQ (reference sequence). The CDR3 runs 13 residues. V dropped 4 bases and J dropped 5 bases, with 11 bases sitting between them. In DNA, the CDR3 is TGTGCCAGCAGCTCTTTAGGGTTATATGGCTACACCTTC. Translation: CASSSLGLYGYTF.

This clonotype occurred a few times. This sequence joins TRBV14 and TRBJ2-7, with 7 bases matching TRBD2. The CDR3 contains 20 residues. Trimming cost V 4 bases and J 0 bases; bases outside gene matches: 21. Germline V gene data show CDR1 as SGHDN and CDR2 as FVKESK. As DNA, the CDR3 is TGTGCCAGCAGCCTCAAGATCGGGGCTAGCGGCCCCGTCAGCTCCTACGAGCAGTACTTC. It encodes CASSLKIGASGPVSSYEQYF.

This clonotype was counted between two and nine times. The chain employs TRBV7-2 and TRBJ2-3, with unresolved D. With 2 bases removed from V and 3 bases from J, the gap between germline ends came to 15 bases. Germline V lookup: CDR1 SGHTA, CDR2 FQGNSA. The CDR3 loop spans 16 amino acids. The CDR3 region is CASSLNVRLNTDTQYF. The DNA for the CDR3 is TGTGCCAGCAGCTTAAACGTACGGCTAAATACAGATACGCAGTATTTT.